These T cell receptor beta chains were read from a single sample in a study of cytomegalovirus exposure and HLA in healthy donors. TCRdb keeps only in-frame clones here, not all; method: immunoSEQ multiplex PCR. The sample gives about 160,000 clones, more than 75% of which show up once; 3.5% is in the top ten. The sequencing input was PBMCs. These receptors all come from a human donor in good health. The CDR3 runs from the conserved cysteine through the conserved F or W. The D gene is left open where the match is weak. Clone sizes are given selectively: once, few, many, or a class where the clone is expanded.

-	TRBD1	TRBV30	TRBJ1-2	CAWIPGQNYGYTF	TGTGCCTGGATACCGGGACAGAACTATGGCTACACCTTC
-	-	TRBV19	TRBJ1-5	CASSIVTASNQPQHF	TGTGCCAGTAGTATAGTGACAGCTTCTAATCAGCCCCAGCATTTT
-	-	TRBV27	TRBJ1-6	CASSDSGISNSPLHF	TGTGCCAGCAGTGATTCAGGGATCAGTAATTCACCCCTCCACTTT
once	TRBD2	TRBV10-2	TRBJ2-1	CASSEPASGLDEQFF	TGCGCCAGCAGTGAGCCCGCTAGCGGGTTAGATGAGCAGTTCTTC
-	TRBD1	TRBV7-6	TRBJ1-2	CASSLTLQGNYGYTF	TGTGCCAGCAGCTTAACCTTACAGGGGAACTATGGCTACACCTTC
-	-	TRBV6-5	TRBJ2-5	CASSYFDSQETQYF	TGTGCCAGCAGTTACTTCGACAGTCAAGAGACCCAGTACTTC
-	TRBD2	TRBV11-2	TRBJ2-2	CASSFPSGSTGELFF	TGTGCCAGCAGCTTCCCTAGCGGGAGCACCGGGGAGCTGTTTTTT
-	-	TRBV28	TRBJ1-6	CASSSDTGSISPLHF	TGTGCCAGCAGTTCGGATACAGGGAGTATATCACCCCTCCACTTT
-	-	TRBV29-1	TRBJ2-7	CSVEVSAGGYEQYF	TGCAGCGTTGAGGTCTCGGCAGGAGGCTACGAGCAGTACTTC
-	TRBD1	TRBV30	TRBJ2-7	CAWSRTRDSEQYF	TGTGCCTGGAGTCGGACAAGGGACAGCGAGCAGTACTTC
-	TRBD2	TRBV18	TRBJ2-1	CASSRGTSGHNEQFF	TGTGCCAGCTCACGCGGGACTAGCGGACACAATGAGCAGTTCTTC
-	TRBD1	TRBV9	TRBJ2-1	CASSAFSGGSYNEQFF	TGTGCCAGCAGCGCGTTCTCAGGGGGCTCCTACAATGAGCAGTTCTTC
-	-	TRBV27	TRBJ2-3	CASSIRTHLDTQYF	TGTGCCAGCAGTATACGGACTCACCTGGATACGCAGTATTTT
-	-	TRBV13	TRBJ2-7	CASSLGSAPWRESYEQYF	TGTGCCAGCAGCTTAGGTTCCGCCCCCTGGCGGGAATCCTACGAGCAGTACTTC
-	-	TRBV2	TRBJ1-2	CASTRTSTNYGYTF	TGTGCCAGCACCCGGACATCTACTAACTATGGCTACACCTTC
-	-	TRBV6-1	TRBJ2-7	CASSASGSYEQYF	TGTGCCAGCAGTGCATCAGGGTCCTACGAGCAGTACTTC
-	-	TRBV11-2	TRBJ1-2	CASSFLPDLGDGYTF	TGTGCCAGCAGCTTTTTACCAGACCTCGGGGATGGCTACACCTTC
-	-	TRBV15	TRBJ1-3	CATSRAVVAGNTIYF	TGTGCCACCAGCAGGGCCGTGGTCGCTGGAAACACCATATATTTT
-	TRBD1	TRBV7-2	TRBJ1-2	CASSQDRGSGGYTF	TGTGCCAGCAGCCAAGACAGGGGTTCTGGTGGCTACACCTTC
-	TRBD2	TRBV19	TRBJ2-7	CASSIALAGPEQYF	TGTGCCAGTAGTATAGCACTAGCGGGACCCGAGCAGTACTTC
once	TRBD2	TRBV5-1	TRBJ2-5	CASSPGLAGHQETQYF	TGCGCCAGCAGCCCCGGACTAGCGGGACACCAAGAGACCCAGTACTTC
-	-	TRBV19	TRBJ2-7	CASSMDSFPYEQYF	TGTGCCAGTAGTATGGACAGCTTCCCCTACGAGCAGTACTTC
-	-	TRBV6-1	TRBJ1-2	CASSESSLINYGYTF	TGTGCCAGCAGTGAAAGCTCTTTAATTAACTATGGCTACACCTTC
-	TRBD1	TRBV19	TRBJ1-1	CASSTHPDRNPEAFF	TGTGCCAGTAGTACGCACCCGGACAGGAACCCTGAAGCTTTCTTT
-	-	TRBV11-2	TRBJ2-3	CASSPTGISTDTQYF	TGTGCCAGCAGCCCGACCGGGATTAGCACAGATACGCAGTATTTT
few	-	TRBV9	TRBJ2-7	CASSISPRDTSEGEQYF	TGTGCCAGCAGCATCTCGCCCCGGGACACTTCCGAGGGCGAGCAGTACTTC
-	TRBD2	TRBV9	TRBJ2-7	CASSAGTSLNEQYF	TGTGCCAGCAGCGCAGGGACTAGTCTAAACGAGCAGTACTTC
-	-	TRBV10-1	TRBJ2-7	CASSAGTVPYEQYF	TGCGCCAGCAGTGCCGGGACTGTACCTTACGAGCAGTACTTC
few	TRBD1	TRBV5-1	TRBJ1-4	CASRPGTGHEKLFF	TGCGCCAGCAGACCCGGGACAGGGCATGAAAAACTGTTTTTT
-	-	TRBV1	TRBJ2-2	CTSSRCDSTGELFF	TGCACCAGCAGCCGATGCGATTCCACCGGGGAGCTGTTTTTT
once	-	TRBV11-2	TRBJ1-2	CASSPPETAGGYTF	TGTGCCAGCAGCCCCCCAGAGACTGCTGGTGGCTACACCTTC
-	TRBD1	TRBV5-1	TRBJ1-2	CASSLEGGTGTYGYTF	TGCGCCAGCAGCTTGGAAGGGGGGACAGGAACATATGGCTACACCTTC
-	-	TRBV5-1	TRBJ1-1	CASSSGGGTEAFF	TGCGCCAGCAGCTCCGGGGGGGGCACTGAAGCTTTCTTT
-	-	TRBV7-6	TRBJ1-2	CASSLGGEDGYPF	TGTGCCAGCAGCTTAGGAGGGGAGGATGGCTACCCCTTC
-	-	TRBV12-1	TRBJ2-5	CASSSPGLARETQYF	TGTGCCAGCAGCTCGCCGGGACTAGCCCGGGAGACCCAGTACTTC
-	-	TRBV4-1	TRBJ1-1	CASSQAGGQTLSEAFF	TGCGCCAGCAGCCAAGCTGGCGGACAGACTCTAAGTGAAGCTTTCTTT
-	-	TRBV12-5	TRBJ2-7	CASGLNIGQLYEQYF	TGTGCTAGTGGTTTGAACATCGGACAGCTCTACGAGCAGTACTTC
-	TRBD1	TRBV18	TRBJ1-3	CASSEDRVNTIYF	TGTGCCAGCTCAGAAGACAGGGTAAACACCATATATTTT
-	-	TRBV12-5	TRBJ1-4	CASGLARDTTRSRGGKLFF	TGTGCTAGTGGTTTGGCTCGGGACACGACCCGATCGCGAGGTGGAAAACTGTTTTTT
few	-	TRBV6-7	TRBJ1-5	CASSNGGQPTAHQPQHF	TGTGCCAGCAGTAACGGGGGGCAGCCTACCGCTCATCAGCCCCAGCATTTT
few	-	TRBV30	TRBJ1-4	CAWGEEKLFF	TGTGCCTGGGGGGAGGAAAAACTGTTTTTT
-	-	TRBV5-4	TRBJ1-2	CASSFGQNRNGVGYTF	TGTGCCAGCAGCTTCGGACAGAACAGAAACGGGGTTGGCTACACCTTC
-	TRBD1	TRBV5-1	TRBJ1-1	CASSASGQGVLPRMTAEAFF	TGCGCCAGCAGCGCCTCGGGACAGGGGGTATTGCCTCGGATGACCGCTGAAGCTTTCTTT
-	TRBD1	TRBV29-1	TRBJ2-1	CSVDKTPGQIYNEQFF	TGCAGCGTTGATAAAACACCGGGACAGATCTACAATGAGCAGTTCTTC
-	TRBD1	TRBV2	TRBJ1-2	CASSEALQGQNNYGYTF	TGTGCCAGCAGTGAAGCGCTTCAGGGACAGAATAACTATGGCTACACCTTC
-	-	TRBV7-9	TRBJ2-3	CASSLDRSTDTQYF	TGTGCCAGCAGCTTGGACAGATCCACAGATACGCAGTATTTT
few	TRBD1	TRBV29-1	TRBJ1-2	CSVERQGTGYTF	TGCAGCGTCGAACGACAGGGGACGGGCTACACCTTC
few	TRBD1	TRBV29-1	TRBJ2-2	CSVGDRADTGELFF	TGCAGCGTGGGTGACAGGGCAGACACCGGGGAGCTGTTTTTT
-	-	TRBV12-5	TRBJ1-5	CASGYSSQPQHF	TGTGCTAGTGGTTACAGTAGTCAGCCCCAGCATTTT
-	-	TRBV28	TRBJ1-2	CASSLSGLYGYTF	TGTGCCAGCAGTTTGTCAGGGTTATACGGCTACACCTTC